This T cell receptor (beta chain) emerged from a study of CXCR3-negative and CXCR3-positive naive CD8 T cells. The study, taken as a whole, reports: Comparison of naive cells showed more hydrophobic TRB CDR3s in CXCR3-positive than in CXCR3-negative naive cells. Cryopreservation partially decreased CXCR3 expression, and most assays used fresh PBMCs.

TRB cDNA libraries were made by UMI-labeled 5' RACE. With the 5' RACE reads reprocessed, TCRdb shows one record per CDR3 protein and no DNA. This sample's clone table lists about 89,000 distinct CDR3 sequences. This CDR3 comprises 15 residues. Germline V gene data show CDR1 as MDHEN and CDR2 as SYDVKM. Note on this clonotype: Its specificity is not known.

Those CD8+ T cells considered naive were CD45RO-CCR7+CD27+CD95-. The sequencing sample was made of naive CXCR3+ CD8+ T cells from blood. Subset noted: CD45RO-CCR7+CD27+CD95- naive CD8+ T cells expressing CXCR3 (TNR3+). V usage is TRBV28 and J usage is TRBJ2-7; TCRdb names TRBD2, which stays unverified in the absence of DNA. The origin of this receptor is a human donor in good health. Some clones in this sample may be carry-over from other donors' samples. The CDR3 loop reads CASSLLAGSTYEQYF.